This T cell receptor beta chain was retrieved from a study of T cell responses to AZD1222 COVID-19 vaccine (dated by TCRdb to the early 2020s). As for the study more broadly: A total of 233 trial participants underwent TCR sequencing, of whom around 210 had received two doses of AZD1222 and some 25 had received two doses of the MenACWY control vaccine. Trial participants were enrolled by age into 18-55, 56-69 and 70-plus year subgroups, with about 150, 27 and 61 TCR-sequenced participants respectively. Broad study findings and their caveats: Participants were mostly white British, with more females than males. The authors suggested clonal diversity may have been underestimated. The whole spike protein was spanned by vaccine-associated CD4 TCRs, and dominant responses were seen in regions 160-218 and 743-854. The 56-69-year group was small, and its depth increase did not reach significance, likely because of low power. Because no day 14 peak-response samples were available, the repertoires could be characterized only after the peak T cell response. After two AZD1222 doses, spike-specific TCR breadth and depth were significantly higher than at day 0 and than in MenACWY recipients. Conclusions about previously exposed vaccinees are limited because only 6 or 7 AZD1222 recipients were SARS-CoV-2 seropositive at baseline. Epitopes outside the regions mutated in the B.1.351 and B.1.1.7 variants were reportedly recognized by nearly half of the unique spike-specific TCRs.

Notes on this clone: Its target antigen remains unknown. No much larger clone is present one base from it, and per-base qualities are unavailable.

Per the publication, the time point label means: about 28 days (+/-7) after the second vaccine dose. Because spike-specific TCR depth and breadth did not differ between the two schedules, AZD1222 recipients who got a second dose at roughly 4 weeks were pooled with those who got a second dose at roughly 12 weeks. The vaccinee samples were drawn from two UK trials, COV001 and COV002, one of which was a single-blind randomized controlled phase 2/3 trial testing AZD1222 (ChAdOx1 nCoV-19) in healthy adults. For TCRbeta chain sequencing, PBMC samples were collected from trial participants at day 0 and at day 28 after the second dose. The CDR3 regions of human TCRbeta chains were analyzed by immunosequencing. The authors' pipeline ran thus. TCRs in the repertoires were compared against a reference library of SARS-CoV-2-specific TCRs that had been generated with the MIRA antigen-specificity platform. Breadth was defined as the fraction of unique TCRs that were SARS-CoV-2-associated. Depth was defined as the fraction of total T cells that were SARS-CoV-2-associated. Using the MIRA data, every spike-specific TCR was mapped to the spike region that the TCR reacted to and assigned to either a CD4 or a CD8 class. Log10-transformed breadth and depth values were compared by one-way ANOVA with Sidak's multiple comparisons tests. Held by TCRdb, this immuneACCESS table contains in-frame sequences only and omits some clones. Under half of the omission traces to an unresolved V gene where checked; the cause of the rest is unknown. V, J and clone size are taken as reported in that table, and D and trimming were inferred from the DNA itself. Within this sample are about 180,000 clones, with approximately 91% of them counted one time only. 1.9% of the sample is taken by the ten largest.

The CDR3 runs 13 residues from the cysteine to the phenylalanine. CDR3 DNA only is kept here, 39 bases in frame from base 1. V is clipped by 2 bases and J by 9 bases, and the sequence between their germline boundaries is 10 bases long. The germline V gene sets CDR1 to SGHTA and CDR2 to FQGTGA. The clonotype was recovered from an adult who received the AZD1222 COVID-19 vaccine. The sequenced sample was peripheral blood, obtained 28 days after the second AZD1222 dose. Recombination joined TRBV7-3 with TRBJ2-2; possibly the D gene is TRBD1, per 6 matching bases. The base sequence is TGTGCCAGCAGCTTAGGGGGCGGTCGGGAGCTGTTTTTT. It codes for CASSLGGGRELFF.